The 28 T cell receptor beta chains below all came from one sample that was sequenced in a study of blood T cell repertoires in COVID-19. The method was immunoSEQ multiplex PCR; TCRdb's version includes in-frame clones alone and lacks a portion of them. The sample comprises under 200,000 clones, 65% to 85% of which are singletons, and under 3% rests with the top ten. The sample taken for sequencing was peripheral blood. These receptors were collected from a human donor with acute or convalescent COVID-19. The donor label of this sample is uncertain.

This chain joins TRBV18 and TRBJ2-3; D possibly corresponds to TRBD2 (6 bases). From germline, CDR1 is KGHSH and CDR2 LQKENI. Between the trimmed V and J ends, which lost 1 base and 3 bases, there was a span of 17 bases. This CDR3 contains 17 residues. CDR3 amino acids: CASSPLAEGSATDTQYF. The CDR3 region has the DNA TGTGCCAGCTCACCACTCGCGGAGGGATCCGCGACAGATACGCAGTATTTT.

The chain has TRBV19 and TRBJ1-6; D remains unclear. The V end lost 5 bases, the J end lost 6 bases, and 11 bases lay between the germline ends. Germline V gene lookup returns CDR1 LNHDA and CDR2 SQIVND (reference sequence). This CDR3 contains 14 residues. The CDR3 bases are TGTGCCAGTAGTCAGAGGGAGGGTAATTCACCCCTCCACTTT. Encoded protein: CASSQREGNSPLHF.

V and J are TRBV6-5 and TRBJ2-7, with 8 bases fitting TRBD1. The CDR3 contains 13 residues. Germline CDR1 and CDR2: MNHEY and SVGAGI. Trimming took 8 bases from V and 0 from J; bases not matched to a gene: 3. The CDR3 DNA reads TGTGCCAGCTATACAGGGGGCTCCTACGAGCAGTACTTC. As protein: CASYTGGSYEQYF.

The chain is built from TRBV18 and TRBJ2-3, with a possible D match to TRBD2 (5 bases). This CDR3 is built from 16 residues. Germline V gene data show CDR1 as KGHSH and CDR2 as LQKENI. V was clipped by 3 bases and J by 3 bases, with 16 bases between them. CDR3: CASSPSVKRLTDTQYF. The CDR3 bases are TGTGCCAGCTCACCCTCGGTGAAGCGGCTAACAGATACGCAGTATTTT.

J is TRBJ1-5 and V is TRBV18; D is unresolved. CDR3 length equals 15 residues. Germline lookup yields CDR1 KGHSH and CDR2 LQKENI. Trimming took off 1 base at V and 0 bases at J, with 7 bases between the two ends. As DNA, the CDR3 is TGTGCCAGCTCACCACAGCCAAATAGCAATCAGCCCCAGCATTTT. It encodes CASSPQPNSNQPQHF.

The V gene is TRBV30, the J gene TRBJ2-7, with 9 nucleotides matching TRBD1. CDR3 length: 16 amino acids. V lost 0 bases and J lost 7; bases outside the gene matches: 13. The germline V gene encodes CDR1 GTSNPN and CDR2 SVGIG (reference sequence). Here the CDR3 reads CAWSVTGTGIGGEQYF. Here the CDR3 DNA reads TGTGCCTGGAGTGTTACCGGGACAGGGATTGGAGGGGAGCAGTACTTC.

This clone has only a few counts. This sequence joins TRBV3-1 (or the pseudogene TRBV3-2) and TRBJ2-6; D perhaps matches TRBD1 (5 bases). The CDR3 consists of 17 residues. Germline values: CDR1 LGHDT, CDR2 YNNKEL (reference sequence). The germline V and J ends were trimmed by 0 bases and 2 bases, with 11 bases remaining between them. The DNA for the CDR3 is TGTGCCAGCAGCCAAGATCCTAGGGGCGCTGGGGCCAACGTCCTGACTTTC. Protein sequence: CASSQDPRGAGANVLTF.

J is TRBJ1-2 and V is TRBV12-3 or TRBV12-4, with a weak D call TRBD1 (5 bases). This CDR3 has 13 residues. Trimming pared 4 bases from V and 6 bases from J, leaving 12 bases between. The CDR3 nucleotides read TGTGCCAGCAGTTCCCCGGCAGGGAATGGCTACACCTTC. This translates into CASSSPAGNGYTF.

The chain combines TRBV2 with TRBJ1-1; TRBD1 aligns across 12 bases. CDR3 length: 18 amino acids. The junction had 12 bases not matched to a gene; V was cut back by 3 bases and J by 4 bases. Germline loops: CDR1 SNHLY, CDR2 FYNNEI. CDR3 nucleotide sequence: TGTGCCAGCAGTGACCCCGGGACAGGGGGCTCTTGGGGCACTGAAGCTTTCTTT. It yields the protein CASSDPGTGGSWGTEAFF.

This chain uses TRBV7-6 with TRBJ2-5; 14 bases map to TRBD2. The V gene's germline CDR1 is SGHVS and CDR2 FNYEAQ. The CDR3 length is 18 residues. V dropped 5 bases and J dropped 5; count of bases not matched to a gene: 13. For the CDR3, the DNA is TGTGCCAGCAGCCCGCCTCTCGGGACTAGCGGGAGAGTGGAGACCCAGTACTTC. Its protein product is CASSPPLGTSGRVETQYF.

The chain uses TRBV30 and TRBJ2-7, with D tentatively TRBD2 (5 bases). The germline V and J ends were trimmed by 4 bases and 3 bases, with 10 bases remaining between them. Germline values: CDR1 GTSNPN, CDR2 SVGIG (reference sequence). The CDR3 covers 12 residues. In nucleotides, the CDR3 is TGTGCCTGGACCAGAGGGATCTACGAGCAGTACTTC. This gives the protein CAWTRGIYEQYF. The full variable domain, with the rest looked up from reference TRBV30 and TRBJ2-7, is SQTIHQWPATLVQPVGSPLSLECTVEGTSNPNLYWYRQAAGRGLQLLFYSVGIGQISSEVPQNLSASRPQDRQFILSSKKLLLSDSGFYLCAWTRGIYEQYFGPGTRLTVT.

The V call is TRBV10-3, the J call TRBJ2-1, with TRBD2 matching 11 bases. CDR3 length: 14 residues. After removal of 8 bases from V and 8 bases from J, the junction contained 8 bases not matched to a gene. CDR1 is ENHRY and CDR2 is SYGVKD in the germline V gene. The chain's CDR3 is CAIGPSGGTDEQFF. In DNA, the CDR3 is TGTGCCATCGGACCTAGCGGGGGGACGGATGAGCAGTTCTTC.

J is TRBJ1-4 and V is TRBV5-1; tentative D call: TRBD1 (6 bases). Germline CDR1 reads SGHRS; CDR2 reads YFSETQ. The CDR3 totals 15 residues. Trimming shortened V by 3 bases and J by 1 base, and 10 bases separated the two germline ends. CDR3 loop: CASSWGPGTNEKLFF. The DNA of the CDR3 is TGCGCCAGCAGCTGGGGGCCAGGAACTAATGAAAAACTGTTTTTT. The whole variable domain, remainder taken from reference TRBV5-1 and TRBJ1-4, is KAGVTQTPRYLIKTRGQQVTLSCSPISGHRSVSWYQQTPGQGLQFLFEYFSETQRNKGNFPGRFSGRQFSNSRSEMNVSTLELGDSALYLCASSWGPGTNEKLFFGSGTQLSVL.

This chain uses TRBV3-1 (or the pseudogene TRBV3-2) with TRBJ2-7, with 12 bases fitting TRBD2. Germline V CDR1 and CDR2: LGHDT, YNNKEL (reference sequence). V trimming: 3 bases; J trimming: 0 bases; junction bases outside the gene matches: 3. This CDR3 is 16 amino acids long. The CDR3 sequence: CASSHRLAGVSYEQYF. The CDR3 DNA reads as TGTGCCAGCAGCCATAGACTAGCGGGGGTCTCCTACGAGCAGTACTTC.

This clone was detected only once. CDR3 protein: CASSKRDRGPNEQYF. In DNA form, the CDR3 reads TGTGCCAGCAGCAAACGGGACAGGGGGCCAAACGAGCAGTACTTC. This chain links TRBV11-1 with TRBJ2-7; TRBD1 agrees at 12 bases. The CDR3 spans 15 residues. The germline V gene has CDR1 SGHAT and CDR2 FQDESV (reference sequence). Trimming cost V 5 bases and J 5 bases; bases outside gene matches: 7.

In DNA form, the CDR3 reads TGTGCCAGCAGCTTCTCCTTCAGCTCCTACAATGAGCAGTTCTTC. It yields the protein CASSFSFSSYNEQFF. The chain has TRBV7-3 and TRBJ2-1; D gene unclear. Germline loops: CDR1 SGHTA, CDR2 FQGTGA. The length of the CDR3 is 15 residues. V was cut by 3 bases and J by 0 bases, with 9 bases left in between.

In its sample, this clone was seen once. The V call is TRBV5-6, the J call TRBJ1-2; TRBD1 might be the D (6 bases). Germline lookup yields CDR1 SGHDT and CDR2 YYEEEE. Trimming stripped 4 bases from V and 5 bases from J, with 15 bases between. This CDR3 is 14 amino acids long. The CDR3 loop reads CASSVNRVGYGYTF. For the CDR3, the DNA is TGTGCCAGCAGCGTAAACAGGGTGGGGTATGGCTACACCTTC.

J is TRBJ1-1 and V is TRBV10-3, with 8 bases aligning to TRBD1. V lost 3 bases, J lost 1 base, and 19 bases stayed unmatched. Germline CDR1 ENHRY, CDR2 SYGVKD. This CDR3 region has 20 residues. The CDR3 nucleotides are TGTGCCATCAGTGATGCCGGTGGACAGGGAGTCCTGGGGAGGAACACTGAAGCTTTCTTT. Translated, it gives CAISDAGGQGVLGRNTEAFF.

Here the CDR3 DNA reads TGCGCCAGCAGCCCTACTAGCAGAACTAGCACAGATACGCAGTATTTT. Amino acids: CASSPTSRTSTDTQYF. The gene calls are TRBV5-1 and TRBJ2-3; TRBD2 might be the D (6 bases). Trimming pared 4 bases from V and 0 bases from J, leaving 15 bases between. Germline CDR1 is SGHRS and CDR2 is YFSETQ. The CDR3 length is 16 residues.

The chain joins TRBV2 to TRBJ1-1; D perhaps matches TRBD1 (6 bases). Germline values: CDR1 SNHLY, CDR2 FYNNEI. V was trimmed by 5 bases and J by 5 bases, leaving 12 bases between them. The CDR3 runs 13 residues. This chain's CDR3 is CASSNRAFTEAFF. CDR3 nucleotides: TGTGCCAGCAGTAACAGGGCTTTTACTGAAGCTTTCTTT.

The chain links TRBV6-1 to TRBJ2-4; 13 bases agree with TRBD2. In germline, CDR1 is MNHNS, CDR2 SASEGT. J gave up 1 base and V 4 bases, and 10 bases lay outside the gene matches. The CDR3 has 19 residues. This chain's CDR3 is CASSAGTGLAGAAKNIQYF. Here the CDR3 DNA reads TGTGCCAGCAGTGCCGGGACTGGACTAGCGGGGGCCGCCAAAAACATTCAGTACTTC.

This clone was seen a single time. The genes are TRBV6-5 and TRBJ1-5, with 7 bases matching TRBD1. The CDR3 runs 14 residues. V lost 6 bases and J lost 5; bases outside the gene matches: 7. The germline V gene has CDR1 MNHEY and CDR2 SVGAGI. As DNA, the CDR3 is TGTGCCAGCAGAAAAACAGGGGATCATCAGCCCCAGCATTTT. Protein product: CASRKTGDHQPQHF.

Only a few counts were recorded for this clone. The J gene is TRBJ2-7, the V gene TRBV10-1, with 9 bases fitting TRBD2. Germline CDR1 WNHNN, CDR2 SYGVQD (reference sequence). The V and J ends lost 0 bases and 2 bases, in that order; junction bases with no gene match: 8. CDR3 length: 17 residues. CDR3 nucleotide sequence: TGCGCCAGCAGTGAGTCGAAGGAAGTAGCGGGGGCCTACGAGCAGTACTTC. It encodes CASSESKEVAGAYEQYF.

V usage is TRBV19 and J usage is TRBJ1-1; 7 nucleotides align to TRBD1. Trimming removed 9 bases from V and 0 bases from J; junction bases left unmatched: 10. This CDR3 spans 15 amino acids. The germline CDR1 and CDR2 sequences are LNHDA and SQIVND (reference sequence). Here the CDR3 DNA reads TGTGCCAGCAGGGACAGCGGGGGGGTGAACACTGAAGCTTTCTTT. Translated: CASRDSGGVNTEAFF.

J is TRBJ1-1 and V is TRBV7-9; possibly TRBD1 for D (6 bases). CDR3 length: 16 amino acids. Trimming left V 1 base short and J 5 bases short, with 17 bases between. Germline CDR1 and CDR2: SEHNR and FQNEAQ (reference sequence). DNA for the CDR3: TGTGCCAGCAGCTTAGGTACAGGGCAGGGCACAACTGAAGCTTTCTTT. Translating it yields CASSLGTGQGTTEAFF.

This clone has just one count. This chain joins TRBV6-1 and TRBJ2-7; 9 bases fit TRBD1. V lost 2 bases to trimming and J lost 6 bases; unmatched junction nucleotides: 5. The CDR3 extends over 14 amino acids. Germline CDR1 MNHNS, CDR2 SASEGT. The CDR3 nucleotides read TGTGCCAGCAGTGAACTGACAGGGGGGAGCGAGCAGTACTTC. Translating gives CASSELTGGSEQYF.

V usage is TRBV7-6 and J usage is TRBJ1-5; 7 bases line up with TRBD1. CDR3 length equals 14 residues. The ends lost 5 bases at V and 6 bases at J; junction bases unmatched: 7. Germline V lookup: CDR1 SGHVS, CDR2 FNYEAQ. The CDR3 protein is CASSRRQGSQPQHF. In DNA form, the CDR3 reads TGTGCCAGCAGCCGACGACAGGGATCTCAGCCCCAGCATTTT. The full variable domain, its missing parts supplied by reference TRBV7-6 and TRBJ1-5, is GAGVSQSPRYKVTKRGQDVALRCDPISGHVSLYWYRQALGQGPEFLTYFNYEAQQDKSGLPNDRFSAERPEGSISTLTIQRTEQRDSAMYRCASSRRQGSQPQHFGDGTRLSIL.

The genes are TRBV10-2 and TRBJ2-1; D uncertain. CDR3 length equals 13 residues. Looked up from germline, CDR1 is WSHSY and CDR2 is SAAADI. Trimming removed 8 bases at V and 7 bases at J, with 15 bases between. CDR3 DNA sequence: TGCGCCAGCTCCTCAGGAAACTCTAATGAGCAGTTCTTC. It encodes CASSSGNSNEQFF.